Below, one TCR beta chain is given with its context. What it binds is not known. The data originate from a study of blood T cells in healthy people across ages. General study findings and limits: Observed TCR beta diversity showed a strong correlation with the percentage of naive T cells as measured by flow cytometry.

About 10 milliliters of peripheral blood were drawn from each donor into EDTA-treated tubes. Each sample provided at least 5.5 micrograms of extracted total RNA. A second PCR of about 7 to 12 cycles used a sample-barcoded 5' primer and a J-beta primer mix. TCRdb re-called the 5' RACE reads through MiXCR, storing one row per CDR3 protein. The profile shows roughly 1,500,000 distinct CDR3 sequences, roughly 30% of them singletons. CDR1 and CDR2 (germline): KGHDR, SFDVKD. The CDR3 is made up of 16 amino acids. V gave up 7 bases and J gave up 0 bases, with 15 bases separating them. The sequencing input was blood. The chain links TRBV24-1 to TRBJ1-3, with D possibly TRBD1 on 5 matching bases. The TCR originated in a woman under 40 in good health. The CDR3: CATRTHVGVSGNTIYF. The CDR3 DNA follows: TGTGCCACCAGGACGCACGTAGGGGTCTCTGGAAACACCATATATTTT.